This TCR beta chain was observed in a study of T cells in localized non-small cell lung cancer. Libraries were prepared by immunoSEQ multiplex PCR; TCRdb keeps only in-frame clonotypes and omits some of them. This repertoire shows around 35,000 clones, around 80% found once; its top ten account for roughly 16%. The CDR3 length is 12 residues. The J segment lost 6 bases and the V segment lost 9 bases, leaving 4 bases of the junction unmatched. The germline gives CDR1 MDHEN, CDR2 SYDVKM. This TCR derives from an older male donor with stage III squamous cell lung carcinoma. Specimen: peripheral blood, collected before any cancer treatment. The V call is TRBV28, the J call TRBJ1-5, with 8 bases aligning to TRBD1. The CDR3, as DNA: TGTGCCAGTACAGGGGGAGGTCAGCCCCAGCATTTT. It encodes CASTGGGQPQHF.